This T cell receptor beta chain came from a study of blood T cell repertoires in COVID-19. On the study more broadly: Acute and convalescent COVID-19 specimens originated in the United States, Italy and Spain. PBMCs, B-cell-depleted T cells, or T cells were the source of the cDNA or gDNA that made up the material.

Original analysis: From reference gene primer amplification, estimates of nucleated cell counts were derived. Here immunoSEQ multiplex PCR was the method, and the copy in TCRdb shows in-frame clones only, minus some. The V and J calls and clone size were taken over from that table, and D and trimming were inferred from the DNA. The sample includes approximately 190,000 clones, 80% to 90% of them seen just once. After removal of 3 bases from V and 2 bases from J, the junction contained 4 bases not matched to a gene. The CDR3 extends over 15 amino acids. Per germline, CDR1 DFQATT and CDR2 SNEGSKA (reference sequence).

Input material: peripheral blood. The sequence was obtained from a man aged 65-85 years with active or convalescent COVID-19. This chain connects TRBV20-1 to TRBJ2-6; 7 bases align to TRBD2. CDR3 DNA: TGCAGTGCTAGTAAGGGAGGGCCTGGGGCCAACGTCCTGACTTTC. Translating it yields CSASKGGPGANVLTF.